Listed below are T cell receptor beta chains from one sample, sequenced in a study of Ad26.COV2.S vaccination and SARS-CoV-2 variants. Generated by immunoSEQ multiplex PCR, the TCRdb table keeps only in-frame clones and is missing some. Here the sample spans about 320,000 clones, 85% being singletons. The input for sequencing was peripheral blood, taken in a trial of Ad26.COV2.S vaccine versus placebo. The receptors originated from a person aged 18-65 years who received the Ad26.COV2.S COVID-19 vaccine or a placebo. Both conserved end residues are part of each CDR3. The D gene is left open where the match is weak. Not all rows give a size; the values are once, few, many and, for expanded clones, a class.

NA	TRBV27	TRBJ1-2	NA	CASSSSRLREGYTF	TGTGCCAGCAGTTCCTCCCGCCTTCGGGAGGGCTACACCTTC
NA	TRBV9	TRBJ2-7	once	CASSVRDGPYEQYF	TGTGCCAGCAGCGTAAGGGACGGGCCCTACGAGCAGTACTTC
TRBD2	TRBV10-3	TRBJ2-5	NA	CATRTSGGYETQYF	TGTGCCACCCGGACTAGCGGGGGGTATGAGACCCAGTACTTC
TRBD2	TRBV7-2	TRBJ2-7	NA	CASSLAAGEPYEQYF	TGTGCCAGCAGCTTAGCAGCGGGGGAACCCTACGAGCAGTACTTC
TRBD1	TRBV2	TRBJ2-1	NA	CASKLQGAVYNEQFF	TGTGCCAGCAAATTACAGGGGGCCGTTTACAATGAGCAGTTCTTC
NA	TRBV5-1	TRBJ1-2	few	CASSLGQNYGYTF	TGCGCCAGCAGCTTGGGGCAGAACTATGGCTACACCTTC
NA	TRBV28	TRBJ1-2	NA	CASRQGPTANYGYTF	TGTGCCAGCAGACAGGGTCCCACTGCTAACTATGGCTACACCTTC
NA	TRBV12-3/TRBV12-4	TRBJ2-7	NA	CASSFAGYEQYF	TGTGCCAGCAGTTTCGCAGGCTACGAGCAGTACTTC
TRBD1	TRBV7-3	TRBJ2-1	NA	CASSLTGTGKGEQFF	TGTGCCAGCAGCCTCACCGGGACAGGGAAAGGTGAGCAGTTCTTC
TRBD1	TRBV19	TRBJ1-5	NA	CASSGAPGQPQHF	TGTGCCAGTAGTGGGGCTCCGGGACAGCCACAGCATTTT
NA	TRBV7-9	TRBJ1-5	NA	CASSREGNQPQHF	TGTGCCAGCAGCAGAGAGGGGAATCAGCCCCAGCATTTT
NA	TRBV19	TRBJ1-1	NA	CASSPTEYTEAFF	TGTGCCAGTAGTCCTACAGAATACACTGAAGCTTTCTTT
TRBD2	TRBV7-3	TRBJ2-1	NA	CASSQEAGVYNEQFF	TGTGCCAGCAGTCAGGAAGCGGGGGTGTACAATGAGCAGTTCTTC
NA	TRBV3-1/TRBV3-2	TRBJ2-1	NA	CASSQDPVGGARNEQFF	TGTGCCAGCAGCCAAGATCCGGTGGGGGGGGCCAGGAATGAGCAGTTCTTC
TRBD1	TRBV19	TRBJ2-7	NA	CASSQTPTGTGNYIYEQYF	TGTGCCAGTAGCCAAACCCCCACCGGGACAGGGAATTACATTTACGAGCAGTACTTC
NA	TRBV6-5	TRBJ1-3	NA	CASSNRVASGNTIYF	TGTGCCAGCAGTAACAGGGTCGCCTCTGGAAACACCATATATTTT
NA	TRBV7-9	TRBJ1-2	NA	CASSLGVIVSGYTF	TGTGCCAGCAGCTTAGGAGTCATCGTGAGTGGCTACACCTTC
TRBD1	TRBV5-8	TRBJ2-7	once	CASSWGQGTYEQYF	TGTGCCAGCAGCTGGGGACAGGGAACCTACGAGCAGTACTTC
NA	TRBV7-3	TRBJ2-2	NA	CASSLERSGTGELFF	TGTGCCAGCAGCTTGGAGAGGTCGGGCACCGGGGAGCTGTTTTTT
NA	TRBV5-1	TRBJ2-3	NA	CASSPGHYRKTDTQYF	TGCGCCAGCAGCCCGGGACACTACCGGAAAACAGATACGCAGTATTTT
NA	TRBV7-8	TRBJ2-7	NA	CASSSHGSDEQYF	TGTGCCAGCAGCTCTCACGGTTCCGACGAGCAGTACTTC
NA	TRBV18	TRBJ1-1	NA	CASSPAGTSEAFF	TGTGCCAGCTCACCGGCCGGGACTAGTGAAGCTTTCTTT
TRBD1	TRBV2	TRBJ1-5	few	CASSDSGGGQPQHF	TGTGCCAGCAGTGATTCAGGGGGCGGACAGCCCCAGCATTTT
TRBD1	TRBV28	TRBJ1-2	few	CASSASGTAFYGYTF	TGTGCCAGCAGCGCGTCCGGGACAGCATTTTATGGCTACACCTTC
NA	TRBV2	TRBJ1-3	NA	CASLVLPGNTIYF	TGTGCCAGCCTGGTCCTGCCTGGAAACACCATATATTTT
TRBD1	TRBV7-9	TRBJ2-7	NA	CASSPPTGVYEQYF	TGTGCCAGCAGCCCCCCGACAGGGGTCTACGAGCAGTACTTC
NA	TRBV9	TRBJ2-7	NA	CASSLGHSDEQYF	TGTGCCAGCAGCTTGGGACATTCCGACGAGCAGTACTTC
TRBD1	TRBV3-1/TRBV3-2	TRBJ2-3	NA	CASSQTGLQDTQYF	TGTGCCAGCAGCCAGACAGGGCTCCAGGATACGCAGTATTTT